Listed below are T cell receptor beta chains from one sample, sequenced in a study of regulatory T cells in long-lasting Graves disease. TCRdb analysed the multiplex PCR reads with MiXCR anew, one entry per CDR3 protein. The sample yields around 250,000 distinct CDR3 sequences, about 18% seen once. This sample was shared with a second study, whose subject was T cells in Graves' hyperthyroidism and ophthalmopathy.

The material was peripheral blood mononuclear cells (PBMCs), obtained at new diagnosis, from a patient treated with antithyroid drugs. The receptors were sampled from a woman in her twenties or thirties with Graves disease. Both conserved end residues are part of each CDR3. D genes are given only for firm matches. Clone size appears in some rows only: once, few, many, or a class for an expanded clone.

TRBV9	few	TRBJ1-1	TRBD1	TGTGCCAGCAGCGTCACAGGGGGAATGAACACTGAAGCTTTCTTT	CASSVTGGMNTEAFF
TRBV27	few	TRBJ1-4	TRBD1	TGTGCCAGCAGTTTACAGGGGGTGAATGAAAAACTGTTTTTT	CASSLQGVNEKLFF
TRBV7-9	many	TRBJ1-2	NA	TGTGCCAGCAGCCGACAGGAGAAGACCTATGGCTACACCTTC	CASSRQEKTYGYTF
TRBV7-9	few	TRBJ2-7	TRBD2	TGTGCCAGCAGCTTTTCTCGGGGGGGCTACTACGAGCAGTACTTC	CASSFSRGGYYEQYF
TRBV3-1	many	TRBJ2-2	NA	TGTGCCAGCAGCCAAGCTAACAGGAACACCGGGGAGCTGTTTTTT	CASSQANRNTGELFF
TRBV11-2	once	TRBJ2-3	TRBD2	TGTGCCAGCAGCTTAGGCTTAGCGGGGCATCCATCCTATGGCACAGATACGCAGTATTTT	CASSLGLAGHPSYGTDTQYF
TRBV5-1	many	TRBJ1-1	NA	TGCGCCAGCCAGACGGGGGCTGAAGCTTTCTTT	CASQTGAEAFF
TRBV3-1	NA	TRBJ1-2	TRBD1	TGTGCCAGCAGCCTTGCCACAGGGGGACCAGGCTACACCTTC	CASSLATGGPGYTF
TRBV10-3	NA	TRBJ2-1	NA	TGTGCCATCAGTGAGCAGGCAGGGATTGGGAATGAGCAGTTCTTC	CAISEQAGIGNEQFF
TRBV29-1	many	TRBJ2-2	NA	TGCAGCGTTGAGTTACAGTCCGGGGAGCTGTTTTTT	CSVELQSGELFF